Presented here are 2 T cell receptor beta chains from one specimen sequenced in a study of blood T cell repertoires in COVID-19. Assay: immunoSEQ multiplex PCR; the TCRdb copy retains only in-frame clones and omits some. The table includes 150,000 to 200,000 clones, approximately 82% detected once. Sample: PBMCs or T cells enriched from blood (not recorded which). The source of these receptors is a woman aged 50 to 60 who had recovered from COVID-19.

The chain recombines TRBV4-2 with TRBJ1-5; TRBD1 aligns across 7 bases. The germline V gene encodes CDR1 LGHNA and CDR2 YNFKEQ. V trimming: 3 bases; J trimming: 6 bases; junction bases outside the gene matches: 8. This CDR3 spans 15 amino acids. The CDR3 sequence is CASSHDRERSQPQHF. The CDR3 coding sequence is TGTGCCAGCAGCCATGACAGGGAACGTTCTCAGCCCCAGCATTTT.

This chain joins TRBV7-3 and TRBJ1-2, with 9 bases fitting TRBD1. The length of the CDR3 is 15 residues. Germline CDR1 SGHTA, CDR2 FQGTGA. J gave up 4 bases and V 5 bases, and 8 bases lay outside the gene matches. The CDR3 here is CASSPSGTGTYGYTF. For the CDR3, the DNA is TGTGCCAGCAGCCCAAGCGGGACAGGGACCTATGGCTACACCTTC. Based on the CDR3 plus reference TRBV7-3 and TRBJ1-2, the full variable domain is GAGVSQTPSNKVTEKGKYVELRCDPISGHTALYWYRQSLGQGPEFLIYFQGTGAADDSGLPNDRFFAVRPEGSVSTLKIQRTERGDSAVYLCASSPSGTGTYGYTFGSGTRLTVV.